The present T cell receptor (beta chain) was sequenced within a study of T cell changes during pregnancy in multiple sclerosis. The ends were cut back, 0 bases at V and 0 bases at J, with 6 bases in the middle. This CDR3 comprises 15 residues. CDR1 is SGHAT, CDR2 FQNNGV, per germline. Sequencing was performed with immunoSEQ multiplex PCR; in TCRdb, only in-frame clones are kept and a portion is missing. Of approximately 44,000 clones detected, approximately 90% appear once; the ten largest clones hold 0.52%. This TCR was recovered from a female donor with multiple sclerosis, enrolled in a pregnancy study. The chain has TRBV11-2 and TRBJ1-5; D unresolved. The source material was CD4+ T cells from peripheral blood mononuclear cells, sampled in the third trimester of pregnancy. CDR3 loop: CASSLDSGSNQPQHF. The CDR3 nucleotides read TGTGCCAGCAGCTTAGATTCCGGTAGCAATCAGCCCCAGCATTTT.